This note documents a single T cell receptor (beta chain) sequence. What it binds is unknown. The donors (healthy individuals) were bone marrow donors. In nominal health when sampled, donors likely had unrecorded immune exposures nonetheless. The source of the sample is a study of cytomegalovirus exposure and HLA in healthy donors. General study points: About 150 TCR beta chains were listed as cytomegalovirus-associated.

PCR amplification relied on 60 Vbeta primers (plus 13 Jbeta primers). This table comes from immunoSEQ multiplex PCR, and its TCRdb copy is limited to in-frame clones, with some not included. Its table records tens of thousands of clones. V was pared by 2 bases and J by 6 bases, with 14 bases of the junction left unmatched. Germline V gene sequence: CDR1 SGDLS, CDR2 YYNGEE. The length of the CDR3 is 16 residues. The source is a woman in her 40s in good health and CMV-seropositive. This chain uses TRBV9 with TRBJ2-7, with 7 bases matching TRBD2. The sample was PBMCs. CDR3 in amino acids: CASSVNSGLGSGEQYF. For the CDR3, the DNA is TGTGCCAGCAGCGTTAACTCCGGACTAGGGTCTGGCGAGCAGTACTTC.